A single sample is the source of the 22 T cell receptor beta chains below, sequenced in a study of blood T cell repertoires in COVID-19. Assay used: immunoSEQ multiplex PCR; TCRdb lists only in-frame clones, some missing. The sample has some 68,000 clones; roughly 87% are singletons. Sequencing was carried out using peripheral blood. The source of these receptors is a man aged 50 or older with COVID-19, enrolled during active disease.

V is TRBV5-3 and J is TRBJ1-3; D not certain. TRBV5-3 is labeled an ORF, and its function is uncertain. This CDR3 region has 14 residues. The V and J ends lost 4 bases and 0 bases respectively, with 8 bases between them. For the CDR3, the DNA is TGTGCCAGAAGCCGCTGCGGCTCTGGAAACACCATATATTTT. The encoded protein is CARSRCGSGNTIYF.

This chain's CDR3 is CASSLKTGTGGELFF. The CDR3 DNA reads TGTGCCAGCAGCTTGAAGACAGGGACGGGCGGGGAGCTGTTTTTT. The chain joins TRBV7-8 to TRBJ2-2; 7 bases agree with TRBD1. The CDR3 is 15 residues long. V was clipped by 3 bases and J by 7 bases; unmatched bases: 8. The V gene's germline CDR1 is SGHVS and CDR2 FQNEAQ.

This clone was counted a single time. CDR3 sequence reads: CAWSHTSGRAHEQFF. In DNA, the CDR3 is TGTGCCTGGAGCCACACTAGCGGGAGGGCCCATGAGCAGTTCTTC. The chain has TRBV30 and TRBJ2-1, with TRBD2 matching 13 bases. Trimming took 3 bases from V and 8 from J; bases not matched to a gene: 7. Germline-derived CDR1 and CDR2 are GTSNPN and SVGIG (reference sequence). The CDR3 consists of 15 residues.

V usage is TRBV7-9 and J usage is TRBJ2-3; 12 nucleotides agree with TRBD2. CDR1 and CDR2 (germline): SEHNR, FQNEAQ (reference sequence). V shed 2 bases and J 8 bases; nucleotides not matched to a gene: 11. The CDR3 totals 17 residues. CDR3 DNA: TGTGCCAGCAGCTTAACCCCAAGACTAGCGGGAGACAGTACGCAGTATTTT. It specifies CASSLTPRLAGDSTQYF. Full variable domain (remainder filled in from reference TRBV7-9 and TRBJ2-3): DTGVSQNPRHKITKRGQNVTFRCDPISEHNRLYWYRQTLGQGPEFLTYFQNEAQLEKSRLLSDRFSAERPKGSFSTLEIQRTEQGDSAMYLCASSLTPRLAGDSTQYFGPGTRLTVL.

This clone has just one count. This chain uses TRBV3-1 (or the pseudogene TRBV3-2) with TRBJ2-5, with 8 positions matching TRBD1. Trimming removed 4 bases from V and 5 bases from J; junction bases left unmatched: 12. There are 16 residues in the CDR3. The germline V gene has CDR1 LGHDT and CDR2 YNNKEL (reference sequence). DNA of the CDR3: TGTGCCAGCAGCCTAAACCCCCAGGGGGCGGGGGAGACCCAGTACTTC. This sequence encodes CASSLNPQGAGETQYF.

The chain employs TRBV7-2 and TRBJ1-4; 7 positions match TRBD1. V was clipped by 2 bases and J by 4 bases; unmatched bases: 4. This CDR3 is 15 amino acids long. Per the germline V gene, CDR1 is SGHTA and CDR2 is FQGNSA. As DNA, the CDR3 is TGTGCCAGCAGCTTACGGGACAGATATAATGAAAAACTGTTTTTT. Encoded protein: CASSLRDRYNEKLFF.

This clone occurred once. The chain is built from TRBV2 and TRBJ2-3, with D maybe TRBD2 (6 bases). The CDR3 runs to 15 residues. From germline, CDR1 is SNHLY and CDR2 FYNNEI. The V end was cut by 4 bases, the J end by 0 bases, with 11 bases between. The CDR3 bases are TGTGCCAGCAGTGGTGATAGCGGAAGCACAGATACGCAGTATTTT. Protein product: CASSGDSGSTDTQYF. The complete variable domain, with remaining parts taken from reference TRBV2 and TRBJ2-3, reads EPEVTQTPSHQVTQMGQEVILRCVPISNHLYFYWYRQILGQKVEFLVSFYNNEISEKSEIFDDQFSVERPDGSNFTLKIRSTKLEDSAMYFCASSGDSGSTDTQYFGPGTRLTVL.

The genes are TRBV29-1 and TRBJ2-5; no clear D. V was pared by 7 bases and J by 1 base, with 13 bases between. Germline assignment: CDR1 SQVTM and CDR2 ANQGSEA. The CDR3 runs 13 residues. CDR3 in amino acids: CSAAALAQETQYF. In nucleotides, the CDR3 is TGCAGCGCTGCTGCCCTGGCCCAAGAGACCCAGTACTTC.

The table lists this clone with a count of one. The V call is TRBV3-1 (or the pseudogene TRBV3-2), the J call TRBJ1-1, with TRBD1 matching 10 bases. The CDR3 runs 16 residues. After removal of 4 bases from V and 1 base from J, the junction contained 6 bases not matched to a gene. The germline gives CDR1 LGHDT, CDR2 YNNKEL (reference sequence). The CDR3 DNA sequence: TGTGCCAGCAGCCCCCGGGACAGGGGAACGAACACTGAAGCTTTCTTT. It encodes CASSPRDRGTNTEAFF.

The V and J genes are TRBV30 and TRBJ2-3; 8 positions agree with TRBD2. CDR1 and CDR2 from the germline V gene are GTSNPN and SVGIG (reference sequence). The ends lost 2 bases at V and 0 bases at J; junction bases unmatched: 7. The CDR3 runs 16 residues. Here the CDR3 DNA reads TGTGCCTGGAGTTCCGGGAGGGCCTTTAGCACAGATACGCAGTATTTT. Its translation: CAWSSGRAFSTDTQYF.

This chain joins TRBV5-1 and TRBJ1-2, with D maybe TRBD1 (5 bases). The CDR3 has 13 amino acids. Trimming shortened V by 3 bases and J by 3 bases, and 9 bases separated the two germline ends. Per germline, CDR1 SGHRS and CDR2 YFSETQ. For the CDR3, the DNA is TGCGCCAGCAGCTCGCAGGGTGACTATGGCTACACCTTC. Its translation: CASSSQGDYGYTF.

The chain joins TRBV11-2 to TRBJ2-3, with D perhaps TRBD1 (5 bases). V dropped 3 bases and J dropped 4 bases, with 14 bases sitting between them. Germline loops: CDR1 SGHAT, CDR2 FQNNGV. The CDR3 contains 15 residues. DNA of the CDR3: TGTGCCAGCAGCTTTGATTTCCAGGGATCAGATACGCAGTATTTT. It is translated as CASSFDFQGSDTQYF.

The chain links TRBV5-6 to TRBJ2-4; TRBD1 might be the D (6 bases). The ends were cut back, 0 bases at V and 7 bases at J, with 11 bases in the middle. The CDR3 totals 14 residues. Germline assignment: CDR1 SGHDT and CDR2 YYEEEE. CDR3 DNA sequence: TGTGCCAGCAGCTTGGCGGGACATGAGAACATTCAGTACTTC. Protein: CASSLAGHENIQYF.

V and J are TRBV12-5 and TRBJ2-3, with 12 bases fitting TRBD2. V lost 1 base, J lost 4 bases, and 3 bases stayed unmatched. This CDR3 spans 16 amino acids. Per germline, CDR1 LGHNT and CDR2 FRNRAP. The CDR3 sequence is CASGLGLAGDSDTQYF. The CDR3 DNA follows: TGTGCTAGTGGTTTGGGACTAGCGGGAGATTCAGATACGCAGTATTTT.

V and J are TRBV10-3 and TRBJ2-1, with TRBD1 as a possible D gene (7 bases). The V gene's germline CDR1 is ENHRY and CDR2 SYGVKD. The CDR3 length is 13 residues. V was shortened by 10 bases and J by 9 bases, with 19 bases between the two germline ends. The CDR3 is CATYSQGDFEQFF. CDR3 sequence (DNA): TGTGCCACCTACTCTCAGGGGGACTTTGAGCAGTTCTTC.

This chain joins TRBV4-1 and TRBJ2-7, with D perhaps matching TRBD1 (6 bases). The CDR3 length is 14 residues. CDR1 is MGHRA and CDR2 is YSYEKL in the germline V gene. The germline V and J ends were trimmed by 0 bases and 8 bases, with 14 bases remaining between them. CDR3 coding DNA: TGCGCCAGCAGCCAAGAAGGGTTGGACAGTAAGCAGTACTTC. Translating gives CASSQEGLDSKQYF.

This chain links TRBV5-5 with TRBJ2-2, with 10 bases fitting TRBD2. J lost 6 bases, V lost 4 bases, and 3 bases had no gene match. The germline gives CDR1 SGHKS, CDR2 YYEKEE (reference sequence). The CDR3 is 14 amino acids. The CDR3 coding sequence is TGTGCCAGCAGCACCGGGACTAGCGCCGGGGAGCTGTTTTTT. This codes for CASSTGTSAGELFF.

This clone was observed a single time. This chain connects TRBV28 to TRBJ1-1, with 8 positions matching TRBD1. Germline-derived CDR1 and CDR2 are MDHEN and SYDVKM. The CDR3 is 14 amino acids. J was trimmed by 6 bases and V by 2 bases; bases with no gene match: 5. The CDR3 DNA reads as TGTGCCAGCAGTTTACTGGACAGGGCCCCTGAAGCTTTCTTT. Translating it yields CASSLLDRAPEAFF.

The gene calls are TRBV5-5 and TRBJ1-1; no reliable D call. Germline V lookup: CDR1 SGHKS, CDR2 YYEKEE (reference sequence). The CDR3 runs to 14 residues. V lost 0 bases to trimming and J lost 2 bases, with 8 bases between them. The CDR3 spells CASSLGRHNTEAFF. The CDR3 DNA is TGTGCCAGCAGCTTGGGTAGACATAACACTGAAGCTTTCTTT.

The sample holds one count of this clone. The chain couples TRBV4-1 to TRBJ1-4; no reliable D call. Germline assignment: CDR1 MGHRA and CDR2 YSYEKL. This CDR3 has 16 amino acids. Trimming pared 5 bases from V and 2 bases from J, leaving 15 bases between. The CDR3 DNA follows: TGCGCCAGCAGCGGTCGGGGTGGGGTCACTAATGAAAAACTGTTTTTT. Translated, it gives CASSGRGGVTNEKLFF.

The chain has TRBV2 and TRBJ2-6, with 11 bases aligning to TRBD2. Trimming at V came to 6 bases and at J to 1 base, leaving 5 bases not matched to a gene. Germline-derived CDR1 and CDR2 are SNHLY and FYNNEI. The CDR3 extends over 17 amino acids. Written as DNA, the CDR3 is TGTGCCAGCAGAACTAGCGGGAGAGGTTCTGGGGCCAACGTCCTGACTTTC. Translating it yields CASRTSGRGSGANVLTF.

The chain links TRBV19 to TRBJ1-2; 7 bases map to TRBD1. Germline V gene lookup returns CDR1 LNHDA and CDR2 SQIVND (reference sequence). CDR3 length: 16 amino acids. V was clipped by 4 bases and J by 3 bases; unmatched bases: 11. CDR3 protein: CASSNSGTAQDYGYTF. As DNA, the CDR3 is TGTGCCAGTAGTAACTCCGGGACAGCCCAGGACTATGGCTACACCTTC.